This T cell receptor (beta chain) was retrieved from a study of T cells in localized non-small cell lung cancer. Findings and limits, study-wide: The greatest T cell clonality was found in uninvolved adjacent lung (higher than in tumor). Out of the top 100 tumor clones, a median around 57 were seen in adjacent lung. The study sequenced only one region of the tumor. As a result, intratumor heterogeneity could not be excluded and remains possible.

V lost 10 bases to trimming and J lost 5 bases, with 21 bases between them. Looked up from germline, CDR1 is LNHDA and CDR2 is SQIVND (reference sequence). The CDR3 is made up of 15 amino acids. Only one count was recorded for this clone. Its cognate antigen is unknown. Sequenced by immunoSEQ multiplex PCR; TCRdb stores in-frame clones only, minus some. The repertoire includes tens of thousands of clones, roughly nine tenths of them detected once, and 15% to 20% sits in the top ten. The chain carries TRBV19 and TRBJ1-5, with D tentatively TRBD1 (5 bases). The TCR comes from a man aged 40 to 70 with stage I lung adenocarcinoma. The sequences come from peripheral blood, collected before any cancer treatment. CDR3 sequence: CATSKVRDDYQPQHF. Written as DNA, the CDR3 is TGTGCCACCTCTAAAGTAAGGGACGATTATCAGCCCCAGCATTTT.